Below are 27 T cell receptor beta chains sequenced from a single sample in a study of OX40 agonist ivuxolimab in advanced cancers. TCRdb keeps only in-frame clones here, not all; method: immunoSEQ multiplex PCR. The sample carries under 85,000 clones, approximately 78% recorded once. This material consisted of CD4+ or CD8+ T cells sorted from blood, taken in a trial of the OX40 agonist ivuxolimab. Receptors originate from an adult with an advanced solid tumor such as melanoma, head and neck, liver or kidney cancer.

The gene calls are TRBV19 and TRBJ1-5; tentative D call: TRBD1 (5 bases). The CDR3 totals 15 residues. The V end lost 5 bases, the J end lost 3 bases, and 14 bases lay between the germline ends. Germline V lookup: CDR1 LNHDA, CDR2 SQIVND (reference sequence). This chain's CDR3 is CASSGASGHNQPQHF. The DNA of the CDR3 is TGTGCCAGTAGTGGGGCGTCGGGCCACAATCAGCCCCAGCATTTT.

The chain couples TRBV7-2 to TRBJ2-1; possible D gene TRBD1, 6 bases. The germline CDR1 and CDR2 sequences are SGHTA and FQGNSA. This CDR3 has 15 residues. The V end lost 5 bases, the J end lost 6 bases, and 17 bases lay between the germline ends. This CDR3 is CASSPQGFQGNEQFF. CDR3 bases: TGTGCCAGCAGCCCCCAGGGGTTTCAGGGCAATGAGCAGTTCTTC.

Of note for this clone: Within the sample, other DNA sequences also encode this same CDR3. The chain carries TRBV7-2 and TRBJ1-5, with D perhaps matching TRBD1 (6 bases). CDR1 and CDR2 (germline): SGHTA, FQGNSA. There are 14 residues in the CDR3. V lost 1 base and J 2 bases, leaving 6 bases between the germline ends. In DNA form, the CDR3 reads TGTGCCAGCAGCTTAGGACAGGGCAATCAGCCCCAGCATTTT. This sequence encodes CASSLGQGNQPQHF.

The CDR3 reads CASSDPPGLETQYF. The CDR3 bases are TGTGCCAGCAGTGACCCTCCAGGGCTGGAGACCCAGTACTTC. The V gene is TRBV2, the J gene TRBJ2-5, with a weak D call TRBD1 (5 bases). CDR1 is SNHLY, CDR2 FYNNEI, per germline. V lost 3 bases to trimming and J lost 5 bases, with 13 bases between them. The CDR3 contains 14 residues.

As regards this clone: A junction end diverges from the germline sequence, so it may reflect a read error. This CDR3 is also generated by other DNA sequences in the sample. The chain has TRBV19 and TRBJ1-5; unclear D gene. There are 11 residues in the CDR3. The V gene's germline CDR1 is LNHDA and CDR2 SQIVND (reference sequence). The CDR3 here is CASSSGGPQHF. In DNA form, the CDR3 reads TGCGCCAGTAGTAGCGGTGGGCCCCAGCATTTT.

Judged by abundance, this clone is medium-sized. The chain combines TRBV9 with TRBJ1-2; possible D gene TRBD1, 6 bases. Germline V lookup: CDR1 SGDLS, CDR2 YYNGEE. The length of the CDR3 is 16 residues. V dropped 0 bases and J dropped 11 bases, with 23 bases sitting between them. The CDR3 here is CASSVALAGALRRYTF. The CDR3 DNA reads TGTGCCAGCAGCGTAGCTTTGGCAGGGGCTTTACGGCGATACACCTTC.

The genes are TRBV14 and TRBJ2-6; D is uncertain. V was pared by 4 bases and J by 2 bases, with 12 bases between. The CDR3 has 16 amino acids. Germline V gene data show CDR1 as SGHDN and CDR2 as FVKESK. The CDR3: CASSPKTQPGANVLTF. The CDR3 DNA reads TGTGCCAGCAGCCCCAAAACACAGCCTGGGGCCAACGTCCTGACTTTC. Full variable domain (outside the CDR3, taken from reference TRBV14 and TRBJ2-6): EAGVTQFPSHSVIEKGQTVTLRCDPISGHDNLYWYRRVMGKEIKFLLHFVKESKQDESGMPNNRFLAERTGGTYSTLKVQPAELEDSGVYFCASSPKTQPGANVLTFGAGSRLTVL.

This clone was counted a single time. This rearrangement joins TRBV27 to TRBJ2-1; 8 nucleotides match TRBD1. Germline trimming cut 8 bases from V and 8 bases from J; bases unmatched to any gene: 23. CDR1 is MNHEY and CDR2 is SMNVEV in the germline V gene (reference sequence). CDR3 length: 18 amino acids. CDR3 DNA: TGTGCCAGCCGTAGGGACAGGTCCCCTCTTTTATCAGGGGATGAGCAGTTCTTC. Translating it yields CASRRDRSPLLSGDEQFF.

The chain is built from TRBV6-5 and TRBJ1-1; tentative D call: TRBD1 (5 bases). Deletions cut 10 bases from V and 11 bases from J, with 17 bases between. There are 11 residues in the CDR3. Germline lookup yields CDR1 MNHEY and CDR2 SVGAGI. The CDR3 here is CATRQQRLAFF. The DNA for the CDR3 is TGTGCCACCAGACAGCAGCGGCTTGCTTTCTTT.

This chain joins TRBV11-2 and TRBJ1-1, with TRBD1 matching over 8 bases. The V and J ends lost 6 bases and 1 base, in that order; junction bases with no gene match: 16. The CDR3 spans 18 residues. Germline V gene data show CDR1 as SGHAT and CDR2 as FQNNGV. CDR3 sequence: CASSLRWDRPDSNTEAFF. CDR3 coding DNA: TGTGCCAGCAGTCTAAGGTGGGACAGGCCGGATTCGAACACTGAAGCTTTCTTT. Full variable domain (rest looked up from reference TRBV11-2 and TRBJ1-1): EAGVAQSPRYKIIEKRQSVAFWCNPISGHATLYWYQQILGQGPKLLIQFQNNGVVDDSQLPKDRFSAERLKGVDSTLKIQPAKLEDSAVYLCASSLRWDRPDSNTEAFFGQGTRLTVV.

V usage is TRBV6-5 and J usage is TRBJ2-5; D possibly corresponds to TRBD1 (6 bases). The end of the DNA aligns better with TRBJ2-7, so the J call may be wrong. Germline-derived CDR1 and CDR2 are MNHEY and SVGAGI. The CDR3 contains 15 residues. The CDR3 nucleotides are TGTGCCAGCAGTTACAGGGGCCAGGGGACCTACGAGCAGTACTTC. Amino acid sequence: CASSYRGQGTYEQYF.

V and J are TRBV30 and TRBJ1-1; D is unresolved. Germline-derived CDR1 and CDR2 are GTSNPN and SVGIG (reference sequence). This CDR3 is built from 16 residues. Between the trimmed V and J ends, which lost 2 bases and 1 base, there was a span of 17 bases. The CDR3 sequence: CAWSPPALAGNTEAFF. The CDR3 DNA sequence: TGTGCCTGGAGTCCCCCTGCGTTGGCCGGGAACACTGAAGCTTTCTTT.

This rearrangement joins TRBV7-2 to TRBJ2-7; either TRBD1 or TRBD2 may fit D (5 bases each). Germline V lookup: CDR1 SGHTA, CDR2 FQGNSA. The V gene lost 3 bases and the J gene lost 3 bases, with 12 bases spanning the gap. The CDR3 has 14 residues. The CDR3 loop is CASSFPGTYYEQYF. In DNA form, the CDR3 reads TGTGCCAGCAGCTTCCCCGGGACGTACTACGAGCAGTACTTC.

The gene calls are TRBV6-5 and TRBJ1-2, with 9 bases that match TRBD1. J was trimmed by 6 bases and V by 1 base; bases with no gene match: 3. This CDR3 has 14 residues. Germline CDR1 is MNHEY and CDR2 is SVGAGI. The CDR3 sequence is CASSYLGQGHGYTF. The DNA for the CDR3 is TGTGCCAGCAGTTACTTGGGACAGGGACATGGCTACACCTTC.

V gene TRBV15 combines with J gene TRBJ1-1; D gene ambiguous. The CDR3 is 15 amino acids. V was clipped by 8 bases and J by 1 base, with 17 bases between them. Per the germline V gene, CDR1 is LNHNV and CDR2 is YYDKDF (reference sequence). The DNA of the CDR3 is TGTGCCACCGGTGGAGCCAGGCCGGGGAACACTGAAGCTTTCTTT. Translation gives CATGGARPGNTEAFF.

The chain is built from TRBV11-2 and TRBJ2-7; 10 bases match TRBD1. Per the germline V gene, CDR1 is SGHAT and CDR2 is FQNNGV. V shed 5 bases, J shed 2 bases, and the junction held 6 bases outside the gene matches. The CDR3 totals 15 residues. The CDR3 nucleotides are TGTGCCAGCAGCCTCACCGACAGGGGGCCCTACGAGCAGTACTTC. Translating it yields CASSLTDRGPYEQYF.

The V and J genes are TRBV2 and TRBJ1-5, with TRBD1 matching over 8 bases. This CDR3 has 14 amino acids. Per the germline V gene, CDR1 is SNHLY and CDR2 is FYNNEI. J gave up 7 bases and V 4 bases, and 6 bases lay outside the gene matches. Written as DNA, the CDR3 is TGTGCCAGCAGTGGTGACAGGGGAGGACAGCCCCAGCATTTT. This sequence encodes CASSGDRGGQPQHF.

The CDR3 DNA reads TGCGCCAGCAGCCCCCTCGGGGGGCTAGGCAATCAGCCCCAGCATTTT. It specifies CASSPLGGLGNQPQHF. The gene calls are TRBV5-1 and TRBJ1-5, with D possibly being TRBD1 (6 bases). The V and J ends lost 4 bases and 2 bases respectively, with 16 bases between them. Germline lookup yields CDR1 SGHRS and CDR2 YFSETQ. There are 16 residues in the CDR3.

This sequence joins TRBV28 and TRBJ2-3; TRBD2 matches 10 bases. CDR3 length: 18 amino acids. The trim removed 7 bases at V and 4 bases at J, leaving 17 bases unmatched. Germline V gives CDR1 MDHEN, CDR2 SYDVKM. CDR3 DNA: TGTGCCAGCAACCTTTCCCCCTTTACTAGCGGGGACTCAGATACGCAGTATTTT. This gives the protein CASNLSPFTSGDSDTQYF. Full variable domain (rest looked up from reference TRBV28 and TRBJ2-3): DVKVTQSSRYLVKRTGEKVFLECVQDMDHENMFWYRQDPGLGLRLIYFSYDVKMKEKGDIPEGYSVSREKKERFSLILESASTNQTSMYLCASNLSPFTSGDSDTQYFGPGTRLTVL.

The chain is built from TRBV27 and TRBJ2-7, with D possibly matching TRBD2 (5 bases). Germline V gene data show CDR1 as MNHEY and CDR2 as SMNVEV (reference sequence). CDR3 length: 15 residues. V was pared by 3 bases and J by 0 bases, with 12 bases between. The CDR3 coding sequence is TGTGCCAGCAGTTTGTCCGGGATCCTCTCCTACGAGCAGTACTTC. Its translation: CASSLSGILSYEQYF.

The chain combines TRBV11-2 with TRBJ1-1, with D possibly matching TRBD1 (5 bases). Trimming pared 0 bases from V and 7 bases from J, leaving 9 bases between. CDR1 is SGHAT, CDR2 FQNNGV, per germline. The CDR3 is made up of 13 amino acids. The CDR3 protein is CASSLDQGFEAFF. CDR3 DNA: TGTGCCAGCAGCTTAGATCAGGGATTTGAAGCTTTCTTT.

This sequence joins TRBV29-1 and TRBJ2-1, with TRBD2 matching over 7 bases. V was clipped by 6 bases and J by 5 bases; unmatched bases: 13. CDR3 length: 15 residues. CDR1 and CDR2 from the germline V gene are SQVTM and ANQGSEA. For the CDR3, the DNA is TGCAGCGTCGTGGGGGGGACGTTACCGGACAATGAGCAGTTCTTC. It translates to CSVVGGTLPDNEQFF.

CDR3 nucleotides: TGTGCCACTATGCGTCTAGGCACAGTTGCTTTCTTT. Protein: CATMRLGTVAFF. The V gene is TRBV19, the J gene TRBJ1-1; D remains unclear. Germline V CDR1 and CDR2: LNHDA, SQIVND (reference sequence). V was pared by 10 bases and J by 11 bases, with 20 bases between. CDR3 size: 12 residues.

This chain links TRBV11-2 with TRBJ1-2; D is perhaps TRBD1 (6 bases). CDR1 is SGHAT and CDR2 is FQNNGV in the germline V gene. Trimming stripped 5 bases from V and 2 bases from J, with 18 bases between. CDR3 length: 16 amino acids. CDR3 bases: TGTGCCAGCAGCCCCTCATGGACAGCCGTCAACTATGGCTACACCTTC. It translates to CASSPSWTAVNYGYTF.

V gene TRBV7-9 combines with J gene TRBJ2-7; 9 nucleotides line up with TRBD1. V shed 6 bases, J shed 1 base, and the junction held 7 bases outside the gene matches. CDR1 is SEHNR and CDR2 is FQNEAQ in the germline V gene (reference sequence). The CDR3 sequence is 15 residues long. This CDR3 reads CASRKPGTGSYEQYF. For the CDR3, the DNA is TGTGCCAGCAGGAAGCCCGGGACAGGGTCCTACGAGCAGTACTTC.

V is TRBV5-1 and J is TRBJ2-2; the D call may be TRBD1 or TRBD2 (5 bases each). Trimming shortened V by 1 base and J by 4 bases, and 8 bases separated the two germline ends. There are 14 residues in the CDR3. Germline V gene sequence: CDR1 SGHRS, CDR2 YFSETQ. The CDR3 nucleotides read TGCGCCAGCAGCTTGTCCGGGACCACCGGGGAGCTGTTTTTT. Encoded protein: CASSLSGTTGELFF.

The rearrangement links TRBV18 to TRBJ2-7, with 10 bases identical to TRBD2. Trimming removed 3 bases from V and 1 base from J; junction bases left unmatched: 6. CDR3 length equals 16 residues. Germline V gives CDR1 KGHSH, CDR2 LQKENI. The DNA of the CDR3 is TGTGCCAGCTCACCGCTACCTAGCGGGGGATCCTACGAGCAGTACTTC. It specifies CASSPLPSGGSYEQYF. The full variable domain, rest sourced from reference TRBV18 and TRBJ2-7, is NAGVMQNPRHLVRRRGQEARLRCSPMKGHSHVYWYRQLPEEGLKFMVYLQKENIIDESGMPKERFSAEFPKEGPSILRIQQVVRGDSAAYFCASSPLPSGGSYEQYFGPGTRLTVT.